This TCR beta chain stems from a study of blood T cell repertoires in COVID-19. Using immunoSEQ multiplex PCR, the repertoire was profiled, and TCRdb retains in-frame clones only, with some absent. The sample includes around 260,000 clones, about 87% of them seen just once. The CDR3 loop spans 15 amino acids. Deletions cut 6 bases from V and 6 bases from J, with 15 bases between. Germline CDR1 is KGHSH and CDR2 is LQKENI. The source of this sequence is a middle-aged woman who had recovered from COVID-19. The chain employs TRBV18 and TRBJ1-6, with a tentative D call TRBD1 (5 bases). The sequenced sample was peripheral blood. CDR3 sequence: CASSPKPRANSPLHF. The CDR3 nucleotides are TGTGCCAGCTCTCCCAAGCCCAGGGCTAATTCACCCCTCCACTTT.